This is a list of T cell receptor beta chains from one sample in a study of T-cell memory formation after mild COVID-19. TCRdb re-derived calls from the 5' RACE reads in MiXCR, one entry per CDR3 protein. Of 140,000 to 150,000 distinct CDR3 sequences listed, less than 25% are singletons. Source material: PBMCs or a T cell subset sorted from them (not recorded which). The receptors derive from an adult woman who had mild COVID-19 (a few samples of this study predate the infection). Cell type and time point are not known. Both conserved end residues are part of each CDR3. A D gene is named only where the DNA matches it firmly. Size values are once, few and many counts, or a class for expanded clones, and some rows have none.

size: few
J: TRBJ2-7
D: TRBD2
length: 13
V: TRBV20-1
DNA: TGCAGTGCAAAAGCGGGAGTTTCCTACGAGCAGTACTTC
CDR3: CSAKAGVSYEQYF

size: .
J: TRBJ2-7
D: .
length: 14
V: TRBV30
DNA: TGTGCCTGGAGTCCGAACAGGGTTGGCTACGAGCAGTACTTC
CDR3: CAWSPNRVGYEQYF

size: .
J: TRBJ2-5
D: TRBD1
length: 12
V: TRBV11-2
DNA: TGTGCCAGCAGCGGACAGGAAGAGACCCAGTACTTC
CDR3: CASSGQEETQYF

size: few
J: TRBJ1-2
D: TRBD1
length: 16
V: TRBV7-8
DNA: TGTGCCAGCAGCTTAGCGGGGGTGGGACAGGGGGCTGGCTACACCTTC
CDR3: CASSLAGVGQGAGYTF

size: few
J: TRBJ2-7
D: TRBD2
length: 15
V: TRBV6-2/TRBV6-3
DNA: TGTGCCAGCAGTTCGGGACTAGCGGCGTCCTACGAGCAGTACTTC
CDR3: CASSSGLAASYEQYF

size: few
J: TRBJ2-3
D: TRBD1
length: 15
V: TRBV5-1
DNA: TGCGCCAGCAGCGCGGCACAGGGGGCTAGAGATACGCAGTATTTT
CDR3: CASSAAQGARDTQYF

size: .
J: TRBJ2-3
D: TRBD1
length: 16
V: TRBV12-3/TRBV12-4
DNA: TGTGCCAGCACCGACCGGGACAGCGTCTTCGGGGATACGCAGTATTTT
CDR3: CASTDRDSVFGDTQYF

size: .
J: TRBJ2-7
D: TRBD1
length: 14
V: TRBV19
DNA: TGTGCCAGTAGCCACCGGGACAGGGACTACGAGCAGTACTTC
CDR3: CASSHRDRDYEQYF

size: few
J: TRBJ1-5
D: .
length: 14
V: TRBV24-1
DNA: TGTGCCACCAGTGATTCGGACAACCATCAGCCCCAGCATTTT
CDR3: CATSDSDNHQPQHF

size: .
J: TRBJ2-1
D: TRBD2
length: 19
V: TRBV7-9
DNA: TGTGCCAGCAGCCAGAGCCTGACTAGCGGACCAGAAGGTGGGGATGAGCAGTTCTTC
CDR3: CASSQSLTSGPEGGDEQFF

size: few
J: TRBJ2-3
D: TRBD2
length: 14
V: TRBV5-1
DNA: TGCGCCAGCACCAGGGCGGGGGTCGCAGATACGCAGTATTTT
CDR3: CASTRAGVADTQYF

size: many
J: TRBJ2-3
D: .
length: 14
V: TRBV11-2
DNA: TGTGCCAGCAGCTTAGTGGGTGGGGCAGATACGCAGTATTTT
CDR3: CASSLVGGADTQYF

size: .
J: TRBJ2-1
D: TRBD1
length: 21
V: TRBV7-2
DNA: TGTGCCAGCAGCGCCAGGGTTGCGGCAGGGGGCTTGAGTAGTACAGTACCTGAGCAGTTCTTC
CDR3: CASSARVAAGGLSSTVPEQFF

size: .
J: TRBJ1-1
D: .
length: 15
V: TRBV27
DNA: TGTGCCAGCAGTTTATACCCCGGACAGAACACTGAAGCTTTCTTT
CDR3: CASSLYPGQNTEAFF

size: .
J: TRBJ1-1
D: TRBD1
length: 17
V: TRBV6-6
DNA: TGTGCCAGCAGTGCGGACCCCGCAGACAGGGTTGACACTGAAGCTTTCTTT
CDR3: CASSADPADRVDTEAFF

size: .
J: TRBJ2-4
D: .
length: 14
V: TRBV9
DNA: TGTGCCAGCAGCCCCTGGGACAACAAAAACATTCAGTACTTC
CDR3: CASSPWDNKNIQYF

size: few
J: TRBJ2-3
D: .
length: 15
V: TRBV20-1
DNA: TGCAGTGCTAGCGCCGACGACGGCGAACCAGATACGCAGTATTTT
CDR3: CSASADDGEPDTQYF

size: .
J: TRBJ2-1
D: .
length: 16
V: TRBV9
DNA: TGTGCCAGCAGCCACGTGGACCACTTGAGGGGCAATGAGCAGTTCTTC
CDR3: CASSHVDHLRGNEQFF

size: once
J: TRBJ2-3
D: TRBD2
length: 14
V: TRBV27
DNA: TGTGCCAGCAGCAGAAGCGGGGGCGCTGATACGCAGTATTTT
CDR3: CASSRSGGADTQYF

size: .
J: TRBJ2-1
D: TRBD2
length: 15
V: TRBV12-3/TRBV12-4
DNA: TGTGCCAGCAGTTTCCCGACTAGCAGGGACAATGAGCAGTTCTTC
CDR3: CASSFPTSRDNEQFF

size: .
J: TRBJ1-4
D: .
length: 13
V: TRBV20-1
DNA: TGCAGTGCCTCCCCAGGGTATAATGAAAAACTGTTTTTT
CDR3: CSASPGYNEKLFF

size: .
J: TRBJ2-5
D: .
length: 14
V: TRBV6-1
DNA: TGTGCCAGCAGCGTCTGGGGGCTAGTAGAGACCCAGTACTTC
CDR3: CASSVWGLVETQYF

size: .
J: TRBJ2-7
D: TRBD2
length: 13
V: TRBV12-3/TRBV12-4
DNA: TGTGCCAGCAGTTCCTCGAGCGGGGGCGAGCAGTACTTC
CDR3: CASSSSSGGEQYF

size: few
J: TRBJ2-6
D: .
length: 15
V: TRBV7-9
DNA: TGTGCCAGCAGCTTTTCAGCGTCTGGGGCCAACGTCCTGACTTTC
CDR3: CASSFSASGANVLTF

size: .
J: TRBJ1-1
D: .
length: 14
V: TRBV6-1
DNA: TGTGCCAGCAGTGAAGCAGGGCTGAACACTGAAGCTTTCTTT
CDR3: CASSEAGLNTEAFF

size: .
J: TRBJ2-4
D: TRBD2
length: 16
V: TRBV6-2/TRBV6-3
DNA: TGTGCCAGCAGTTACGCGGGACTATCTGCCAAAAACATTCAGTACTTC
CDR3: CASSYAGLSAKNIQYF

size: .
J: TRBJ1-2
D: .
length: 12
V: TRBV29-1
DNA: TGCAGCGGCTTTCGAGGGGCGAAGGGCTACACCTTC
CDR3: CSGFRGAKGYTF

size: .
J: TRBJ1-1
D: TRBD1
length: 18
V: TRBV19
DNA: TGTGCCAGTAGTATAGGGTCCGGGACAGGGAATTGGGACACTGAAGCTTTCTTT
CDR3: CASSIGSGTGNWDTEAFF

size: .
J: TRBJ2-1
D: .
length: 13
V: TRBV23-1
DNA: TGCGCCAGCAGTCAACGAGGGGAGCTAACGGCGTTCTTC
CDR3: CASSQRGELTAFF

size: few
J: TRBJ2-3
D: .
length: 14
V: TRBV9
DNA: TGTGCCAGCAGCGCAGACTTTAACACAGATACGCAGTATTTT
CDR3: CASSADFNTDTQYF

size: .
J: TRBJ2-7
D: TRBD1
length: 12
V: TRBV29-1
DNA: TGCAGCGTTGAACGAGGGGGCAGGGAGCAGTACTTC
CDR3: CSVERGGREQYF

size: .
J: TRBJ2-1
D: TRBD2
length: 15
V: TRBV27
DNA: TGTGCCAGCAGTTTTGGCGGGAGCCCCTACAATGAGCAGTTCTTC
CDR3: CASSFGGSPYNEQFF

size: few
J: TRBJ1-1
D: TRBD1
length: 15
V: TRBV10-3
DNA: TGTGCCATCAGAACCGGGACAGGGGAATACACTGAAGCTTTCTTT
CDR3: CAIRTGTGEYTEAFF

size: few
J: TRBJ2-4
D: .
length: 16
V: TRBV12-3/TRBV12-4
DNA: TGTGCCAGCAGCGATACCGGCTCGTGGGCCAAAAACATTCAGTACTTC
CDR3: CASSDTGSWAKNIQYF

size: once
J: TRBJ1-1
D: .
length: 17
V: TRBV5-1
DNA: TGCGCCAGCAGCTTGACGGGAGGGGAGACCATGAACACTGAAGCTTTCTTT
CDR3: CASSLTGGETMNTEAFF

size: few
J: TRBJ1-3
D: .
length: 12
V: TRBV7-2
DNA: TGTGCCAGCAGCCCTTCTGGAAACACCATATATTTT
CDR3: CASSPSGNTIYF